The 13 T cell receptor beta chains below were found in one sample sequenced in a study of T cell responses to AZD1222 COVID-19 vaccine. Libraries were prepared by immunoSEQ multiplex PCR; TCRdb keeps only in-frame clonotypes and omits some of them. The sample includes roughly 58,000 clones, about 85% seen only once; the top ten take around 20%. The material sequenced was peripheral blood, taken on day 0 of MenACWY control vaccination. Source of these receptors: an adult in good health.

The rearrangement joins TRBV6-4 to TRBJ2-1; TRBD2 agrees at 9 bases. The CDR3 runs to 16 residues. Germline assignment: CDR1 MRHNA and CDR2 SNTAGT. V lost 7 bases and J lost 7; bases outside the gene matches: 14. CDR3 DNA: TGTGCCAGCAAAACTCATGGGGCGGGAGGGCCAAATGAGCAGTTCTTC. Residues: CASKTHGAGGPNEQFF.

The rearrangement joins TRBV5-1 to TRBJ2-7; 10 nucleotides match TRBD1. The germline gives CDR1 SGHRS, CDR2 YFSETQ. The CDR3 loop spans 16 amino acids. V lost 5 bases, J lost 4 bases, and 12 bases stayed unmatched. As DNA, the CDR3 is TGCGCCAGCAGTCATGGACAGGGGGGGCGGCTATACGAGCAGTACTTC. Protein product: CASSHGQGGRLYEQYF.

This clone was observed a few times. The V and J genes are TRBV28 and TRBJ2-5; 8 nucleotides agree with TRBD1. Trimming cost V 2 bases and J 4 bases; bases outside gene matches: 6. Looked up from germline, CDR1 is MDHEN and CDR2 is SYDVKM. The CDR3 has 15 residues. CDR3 nucleotides: TGTGCCAGCAGTTTAAATCCAGGGGGCGGAGAGACCCAGTACTTC. Protein sequence: CASSLNPGGGETQYF.

This chain connects TRBV7-9 to TRBJ1-6; D is unresolved. Trimming pared 2 bases from V and 6 bases from J, leaving 5 bases between. Germline CDR1 reads SEHNR; CDR2 reads FQNEAQ (reference sequence). There are 13 residues in the CDR3. The DNA of the CDR3 is TGTGCCAGCAGCTTATTAAGTAATTCACCCCTCCACTTT. Protein product: CASSLLSNSPLHF.

This chain connects TRBV29-1 to TRBJ2-3; 9 bases fit TRBD2. CDR1 and CDR2 (germline): SQVTM, ANQGSEA. Trimming removed 1 base from V and 4 bases from J; junction bases left unmatched: 6. This CDR3 is 15 amino acids long. The CDR3 DNA reads TGCAGCGTTGAAGGATCCGCGGGAGGGCCAGATACGCAGTATTTT. This gives the protein CSVEGSAGGPDTQYF.

This CDR3 is CASSLSRTGGSFYNEQFF. DNA of the CDR3: TGTGCCAGCAGTTTAAGCCGGACAGGGGGGAGTTTCTACAATGAGCAGTTCTTC. This chain connects TRBV27 to TRBJ2-1, with TRBD1 matching 10 bases. The CDR3 length is 18 residues. From germline, CDR1 is MNHEY and CDR2 SMNVEV (reference sequence). Trimming took 2 bases from V and 3 from J; bases not matched to a gene: 10.

V usage is TRBV6-6 and J usage is TRBJ2-2; 9 bases agree with TRBD2. Germline values: CDR1 MNHNY, CDR2 SVGAGI (reference sequence). The CDR3 covers 16 residues. Trimming cost V 0 bases and J 8 bases; bases outside gene matches: 7. In nucleotides, the CDR3 is TGTGCCAGCAGTTACTCGGCTAGCGGGACGTCGGGGGAGCTGTTTTTT. Its translation: CASSYSASGTSGELFF.

The chain has TRBV5-6 and TRBJ2-2; 9 bases are a match to TRBD1. The CDR3 length is 16 residues. V gave up 0 bases and J gave up 4 bases; unmatched junction bases: 4. In germline, CDR1 is SGHDT, CDR2 YYEEEE. The CDR3 loop is CASSLAGTGITGELFF. The CDR3 nucleotides are TGTGCCAGCAGCTTGGCCGGGACAGGGATCACCGGGGAGCTGTTTTTT.

The CDR3 is CASSIPQQGMLNQPQHF. The CDR3 bases are TGTGCCAGTAGTATACCCCAACAGGGGATGCTAAATCAGCCCCAGCATTTT. This chain uses TRBV19 with TRBJ1-5; 7 nucleotides agree with TRBD1. The CDR3 loop spans 17 amino acids. The germline gives CDR1 LNHDA, CDR2 SQIVND (reference sequence). V dropped 2 bases and J dropped 4; count of bases not matched to a gene: 11.

The chain links TRBV24-1 to TRBJ1-6; D call uncertain. CDR1 and CDR2 (germline): KGHDR, SFDVKD. The CDR3 loop spans 13 amino acids. Between the trimmed V and J ends, which lost 4 bases and 6 bases, there was a span of 6 bases. The CDR3 loop is CATSEQINSPLHF. In nucleotides, the CDR3 is TGTGCCACCAGTGAACAGATTAATTCACCCCTCCACTTT.

The CDR3 nucleotides are TGTGCCAGCAGCAGTGGACAGGTTCGTTCACCTTACTACGAGCAGTACTTC. Its protein is CASSSGQVRSPYYEQYF. The chain recombines TRBV7-2 with TRBJ2-7; 7 bases are a match to TRBD1. The CDR3 length is 17 residues. Per germline, CDR1 SGHTA and CDR2 FQGNSA. Germline trimming cut 5 bases from V and 3 bases from J; bases unmatched to any gene: 16.

The CDR3 bases are TGCAGCGTTGATGGTAGCGGGAGTGTTCAGCAGTACTTC. As protein: CSVDGSGSVQQYF. The rearrangement links TRBV29-1 to TRBJ2-7; TRBD2 agrees at 9 bases. This CDR3 has 13 residues. The germline V gene has CDR1 SQVTM and CDR2 ANQGSEA. J was trimmed by 8 bases and V by 3 bases; bases with no gene match: 8.

The genes are TRBV6-1 and TRBJ2-2; TRBD2 matches 8 bases. Trimming at V came to 5 bases and at J to 6 bases, leaving 8 bases not matched to a gene. Germline V gene sequence: CDR1 MNHNS, CDR2 SASEGT. CDR3 size: 15 residues. This CDR3 is CASSSPAGVAGELFF. The CDR3 DNA is TGTGCCAGCAGTTCACCAGCGGGAGTGGCCGGGGAGCTGTTTTTT.